This TCR beta chain was documented in a study of shared clonotypes between healthy human individuals. Assay: immunoSEQ multiplex PCR; the TCRdb copy retains only in-frame clones and omits some. In the table there are approximately 500,000 clones, 90% to 96% of which are singletons. Regarding the study as a whole: Across four donors, naive CD4 shared 5% to 5.5%, naive CD8 around 3.5%, memory CD4 less than 2.5%, memory CD8 about 0.38%. Larger estimated richness was generally recorded for naive subsets relative to memory subsets.

V was pared by 0 bases and J by 6 bases, with 12 bases between. CDR1 is SGHRS, CDR2 YFSETQ, per germline. The CDR3 length is 15 residues. Comments on this clone: Its antigen is unidentified.

The chain employs TRBV5-1 and TRBJ1-4, with D unclear. The receptor comes from a woman in her twenties or thirties in good health. Sequencing was carried out using naive CD4+ T cells sorted from blood. The subset: CD45RA+ positively selected. The CDR3 nucleotides are TGCGCCAGCAGCTTGGCCCCGGGAGGTGATGAAAAACTGTTTTTT. Its protein product is CASSLAPGGDEKLFF.